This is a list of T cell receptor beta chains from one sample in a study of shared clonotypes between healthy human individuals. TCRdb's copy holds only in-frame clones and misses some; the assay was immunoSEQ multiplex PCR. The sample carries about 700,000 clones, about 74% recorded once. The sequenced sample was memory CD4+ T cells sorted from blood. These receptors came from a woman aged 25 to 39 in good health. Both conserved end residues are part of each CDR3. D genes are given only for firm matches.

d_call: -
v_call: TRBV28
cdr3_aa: CASSLLGHEDTIYF

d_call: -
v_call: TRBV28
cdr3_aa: CASSLRGRYTDTQYF

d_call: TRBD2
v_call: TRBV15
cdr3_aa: CATSRESRTSGIKETQYF

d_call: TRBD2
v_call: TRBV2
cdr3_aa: CASSPRLAGDFSTDTQYF

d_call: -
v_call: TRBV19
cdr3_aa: CASSPIAASYEQYF

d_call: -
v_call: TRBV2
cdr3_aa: CASRGTGLSNQPQHF

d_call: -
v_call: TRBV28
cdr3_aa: CASSFGPGVGYTF

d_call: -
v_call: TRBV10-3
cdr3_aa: CAISVEDEQYF

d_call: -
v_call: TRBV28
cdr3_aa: CASSLYEQETQYF

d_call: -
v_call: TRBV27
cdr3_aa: CASSKRLNTGELFF

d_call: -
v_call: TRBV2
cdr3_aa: CASSVTGTGELFF

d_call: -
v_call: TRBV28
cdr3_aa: CASSSNGAGKQTQYF

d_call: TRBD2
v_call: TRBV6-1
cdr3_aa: CASSGLLAGGGTDTQYF

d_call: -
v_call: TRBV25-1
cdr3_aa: CASSDLRDTSTDTQYF

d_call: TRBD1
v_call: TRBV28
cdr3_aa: CASSWSGQGFEQYF

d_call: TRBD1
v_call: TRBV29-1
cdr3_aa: CSVVPGQGAYEQYF

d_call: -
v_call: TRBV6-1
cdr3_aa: CASSEPGKSGELFF

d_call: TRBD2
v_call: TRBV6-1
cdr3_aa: CASGSFAGGSYEQYF

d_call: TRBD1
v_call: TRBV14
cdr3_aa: CASSQVGTGYGYTF

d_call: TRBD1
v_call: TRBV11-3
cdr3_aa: CASSLGTGGYNEQFF

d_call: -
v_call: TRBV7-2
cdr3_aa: CASSFTTGTSGNTIYF

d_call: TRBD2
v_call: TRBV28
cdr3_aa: CASSLGTSGRNEQYF

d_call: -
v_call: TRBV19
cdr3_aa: CASSIDRGQKPQHF

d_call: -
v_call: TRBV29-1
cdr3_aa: CSVEKTGMYGYTF

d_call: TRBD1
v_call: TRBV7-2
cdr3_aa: CASSTRQGPPYEQYF

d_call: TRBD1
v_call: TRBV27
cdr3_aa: CASSFFRGRAGELFF

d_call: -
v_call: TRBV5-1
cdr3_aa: CASSPGGAPSTDTQYF

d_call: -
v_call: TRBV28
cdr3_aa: CASSPHLTYEQYF

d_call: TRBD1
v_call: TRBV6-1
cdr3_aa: CASSAHPGQNSNQPQHF

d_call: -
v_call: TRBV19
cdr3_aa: CASAGTSQPQHF

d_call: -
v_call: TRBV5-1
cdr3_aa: CASSLGQVGELFF

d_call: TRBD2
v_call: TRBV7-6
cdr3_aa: CASSAWTSGRRNTGELFF

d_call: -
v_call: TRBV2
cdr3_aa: CASRRENTGELFF

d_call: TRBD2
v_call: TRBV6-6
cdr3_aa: CASGGGDTQYF

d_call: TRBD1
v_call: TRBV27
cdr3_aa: CASSLQGPGGPSGNTIYF

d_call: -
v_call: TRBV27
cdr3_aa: CASGDGNTYNEQFF

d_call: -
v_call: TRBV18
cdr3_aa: CASSLGEKLFF

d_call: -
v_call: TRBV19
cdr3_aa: CASSRDGSMNTEAFF

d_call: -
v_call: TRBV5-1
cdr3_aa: CASSLGVSSYEQYF